One sample yielded the 18 T cell receptor beta chains listed below, sequenced in a study of shared clonotypes between healthy human individuals. The naive CD8 subset, CD45RO-negative cells positively selected for CCR7, excluded terminally differentiated effector memory CD45RA+ cells. Sequencing was performed with immunoSEQ multiplex PCR; in TCRdb, only in-frame clones are kept and a portion is missing. The repertoire holds under 2,000,000 clones, with just under 95% as singletons. The sequenced material came from naive CD8+ T cells sorted from blood. Receptors were obtained from a man aged 18 to 35 in good health.

This clone showed up just once. The J gene is TRBJ1-4, the V gene TRBV4-1, with 10 bases fitting TRBD1. V gave up 11 bases and J gave up 6 bases; unmatched junction bases: 6. Germline CDR1 reads MGHRA; CDR2 reads YSYEKL. The CDR3 is 13 amino acids. The CDR3 sequence is CAVQTGGDEKLFF. The CDR3 DNA follows: TGCGCCGTACAGACAGGGGGCGATGAAAAACTGTTTTTT.

V and J are TRBV6-5 and TRBJ2-7; possibly TRBD2 for D (7 bases). The CDR3 has 14 amino acids. Germline V gene lookup returns CDR1 MNHEY and CDR2 SVGAGI. The germline V and J ends were trimmed by 11 bases and 4 bases, with 21 bases remaining between them. The CDR3 here is CAGTRTGGHYEQYF. The CDR3 bases are TGTGCCGGCACCCGAACGGGGGGCCATTACGAGCAGTACTTC.

The chain couples TRBV28 to TRBJ1-5, with a weak D call TRBD1 (6 bases). Germline CDR1 and CDR2: MDHEN and SYDVKM. The CDR3 contains 15 residues. Deletions cut 7 bases from V and 4 bases from J, with 17 bases between. The CDR3 bases are TGTGCCAGCACCCCCAGGGGAACAGGAAATCAGCCCCAGCATTTT. It codes for CASTPRGTGNQPQHF. Variable domain in full (rest from reference TRBV28 and TRBJ1-5): DVKVTQSSRYLVKRTGEKVFLECVQDMDHENMFWYRQDPGLGLRLIYFSYDVKMKEKGDIPEGYSVSREKKERFSLILESASTNQTSMYLCASTPRGTGNQPQHFGDGTRLSIL.

The DNA of the CDR3 is TGTGCCAGCAGCTTCTCCGGGACTAGCGGGGATAATGAGCAGTTCTTC. Translating it yields CASSFSGTSGDNEQFF. V gene TRBV7-6 combines with J gene TRBJ2-1, with 13 bases fitting TRBD2. The CDR3 runs 16 residues. CDR1 and CDR2 (germline): SGHVS, FNYEAQ. Trimming removed 3 bases from V and 7 bases from J; junction bases left unmatched: 6.

The V and J genes are TRBV6-1 and TRBJ1-1; 7 nucleotides agree with TRBD1. Trimming removed 6 bases from V and 2 bases from J; junction bases left unmatched: 3. Germline assignment: CDR1 MNHNS and CDR2 SASEGT. This CDR3 spans 13 amino acids. This chain's CDR3 is CASRWDSNTEAFF. As DNA, the CDR3 is TGTGCCAGCAGATGGGACAGTAACACTGAAGCTTTCTTT.

The chain couples TRBV27 to TRBJ2-7; D unresolved. The length of the CDR3 is 15 residues. V was clipped by 4 bases and J by 1 base, with 14 bases between them. Per the germline V gene, CDR1 is MNHEY and CDR2 is SMNVEV (reference sequence). In nucleotides, the CDR3 is TGTGCCAGCAGTTACGGCCATCCTGGTTCCTACGAGCAGTACTTC. Protein sequence: CASSYGHPGSYEQYF.

CDR3 in amino acids: CASSYSGQEVYEQYF. CDR3 in DNA: TGTGCCAGCAGTTACTCGGGACAGGAGGTCTACGAGCAGTACTTC. The chain has TRBV6-6 and TRBJ2-7; 8 bases align to TRBD1. This CDR3 has 15 amino acids. With V trimmed by 0 bases and J by 3 bases, 4 bases remained unmatched. Germline V gives CDR1 MNHNY, CDR2 SVGAGI (reference sequence).

The chain is built from TRBV6-5 and TRBJ2-3, with D possibly being TRBD2 (5 bases). CDR1 is MNHEY, CDR2 SVGAGI, per germline. V was pared by 0 bases and J by 6 bases, with 16 bases between. This CDR3 comprises 16 residues. The CDR3 spells CASSYSVGETWDTQYF. Here the CDR3 DNA reads TGTGCCAGCAGTTACTCTGTGGGAGAAACCTGGGATACGCAGTATTTT.

This clone was recorded only once. This sequence joins TRBV11-1 and TRBJ2-3, with no clear D. Germline CDR1 is SGHAT and CDR2 is FQDESV (reference sequence). The CDR3 loop spans 11 amino acids. The V end was cut by 6 bases, the J end by 2 bases, with 3 bases between. CDR3 amino acids: CASSSTDTQYF. In DNA form, the CDR3 reads TGTGCCAGCAGTTCCACAGATACGCAGTATTTT. Supplemented by reference TRBV11-1 and TRBJ2-3, the full variable domain reads EAEVAQSPRYKITEKSQAVAFWCDPISGHATLYWYRQILGQGPELLVQFQDESVVDDSQLPKDRFSAERLKGVDSTLKIQPAELGDSAMYLCASSSTDTQYFGPGTRLTVL.

The chain uses TRBV5-6 and TRBJ2-1; no definite D call. CDR3 size: 15 residues. Germline values: CDR1 SGHDT, CDR2 YYEEEE. Trimming removed 3 bases from V and 7 bases from J, with 17 bases in between. The CDR3 reads CASSSPWKGNNEQFF. CDR3 coding DNA: TGTGCCAGCAGCTCCCCGTGGAAGGGTAATAATGAGCAGTTCTTC.

The gene calls are TRBV6-5 and TRBJ1-1; the match to TRBD1 covers 8 bases. This CDR3 is built from 14 residues. V trimming: 5 bases; J trimming: 2 bases; junction bases outside the gene matches: 4. Looked up from germline, CDR1 is MNHEY and CDR2 is SVGAGI. CDR3 in amino acids: CASSHRGVNTEAFF. The DNA of the CDR3 is TGTGCCAGCAGTCACAGGGGGGTCAACACTGAAGCTTTCTTT.

The sample holds one count of this clone. The rearrangement uses TRBV30 and TRBJ2-1; D not certain. CDR1 is GTSNPN, CDR2 SVGIG, per germline (reference sequence). This CDR3 is 10 amino acids long. V dropped 5 bases and J dropped 5 bases, with 4 bases sitting between them. CDR3: CAWVNNEQFF. The CDR3 bases are TGTGCCTGGGTGAACAATGAGCAGTTCTTC.

The genes are TRBV27 and TRBJ2-2, with a possible D match to TRBD1 (6 bases). This CDR3 is 18 amino acids long. Germline CDR1 and CDR2: MNHEY and SMNVEV (reference sequence). Trimming pared 3 bases from V and 0 bases from J, leaving 17 bases between. The CDR3 bases are TGTGCCAGCAGTTTGTTCGTTGCCGGGACATCGAACACCGGGGAGCTGTTTTTT. Protein: CASSLFVAGTSNTGELFF.

This sequence joins TRBV7-6 and TRBJ2-7, with D unresolved. The germline gives CDR1 SGHVS, CDR2 FNYEAQ. The CDR3 totals 16 residues. Trimming pared 5 bases from V and 3 bases from J, leaving 20 bases between. DNA for the CDR3: TGTGCCAGCAGCCCGAATCGACAAGGTGCGAACTACGAGCAGTACTTC. It specifies CASSPNRQGANYEQYF.

The V call is TRBV14, the J call TRBJ2-3, with 9 nucleotides matching TRBD1. Trimming cost V 4 bases and J 5 bases; bases outside gene matches: 1. The CDR3 contains 13 residues. Germline V gives CDR1 SGHDN, CDR2 FVKESK. The CDR3 is CASSLTGGDTQYF. DNA of the CDR3: TGTGCCAGCAGCCTGACAGGGGGAGATACGCAGTATTTT.

The rearrangement joins TRBV4-1 to TRBJ2-7; no definite D call. The length of the CDR3 is 17 residues. Deletions cut 2 bases from V and 0 bases from J, with 17 bases between. The germline V gene encodes CDR1 MGHRA and CDR2 YSYEKL. DNA of the CDR3: TGCGCCAGCAGCCAAACCCAAGAGACTTTTAGCTCCTACGAGCAGTACTTC. Protein: CASSQTQETFSSYEQYF.

The chain carries TRBV15 and TRBJ2-7; 11 positions match TRBD2. Trimming cost V 4 bases and J 5 bases; bases outside gene matches: 13. The CDR3 is 17 amino acids. The V gene's germline CDR1 is LNHNV and CDR2 YYDKDF (reference sequence). The CDR3 is CATSNSARTSGFHEQYF. CDR3 nucleotide sequence: TGTGCCACCAGCAACTCAGCGAGGACTAGCGGGTTCCACGAGCAGTACTTC.

The chain links TRBV11-2 to TRBJ2-7, with no clear D. From germline, CDR1 is SGHAT and CDR2 FQNNGV. CDR3 length: 11 residues. Between the trimmed V and J ends, which lost 5 bases and 4 bases, there was a span of 6 bases. CDR3 coding DNA: TGTGCCAGCAGCACCGCTTACGAGCAGTACTTC. Translated, it gives CASSTAYEQYF.